This record looks at one T cell receptor (beta chain) sequence and its context. Its binding antigen is unknown. No base-level quality is on record; no much larger clone is a single base apart. Preparation of the library involved bulk RNA-seq. Sequencing instrument: Illumina HiSeq 2500. The published analysis was carried out like this. In the separate targeted TCR-seq dataset, CDR3 sequences were extracted from raw reads and quantified using MiXCR version 2.1.5 with default parameters. Each TCR-beta clone in the separate targeted TCR-seq dataset was defined by the V gene, J gene and CDR3 sequence taken together. For the separate targeted TCR-seq dataset, clones with fewer than three counts were filtered out, after which only the 90% most strongly expressed clones in each sample were kept. The separate targeted TCR-seq dataset calculated Treg-Tconv overlap for each tissue as the number of shared clones divided by the total number of Treg clones, multiplied by 100. TCRdb itself trimmed the public reads at Q25 with fastp, ran MiXCR and retained productive beta chains. One record per CDR3 amino acid sequence lists the most common genes and DNA. It is TCRdb's table, rather than the study itself, that gives the V and J calls and clone size. The sample has a few thousand distinct CDR3 sequences on record, 78% of them singletons. The top ten clonotypes cover less than 2% of the sample.

Memory conventional CD4 T cells were sorted as CD4+ CD45RA- CD25- cells. Tumor-draining lymph nodes were classified as non-invaded or invaded according to absence or presence of metastatic tumor cells. Before staining and sorting, a Miltenyi Pan T Cell isolation kit was used to pre-enrich the T cells. Immunohistochemistry for estrogen receptor, progesterone receptor, HER2 and Ki-67 was used to characterize the primary tumors. Fresh surgical tissue was processed within a few hours after surgery by being cut into small fragments. Tissue fragments were enzymatically digested with Liberase TL plus DNase for 20 minutes and filtered through a 40-micrometer strainer. After DAPI live/dead staining, cells were sorted on a BD FACS Aria II at roughly 98-99% purity. Sorted cells were lysed in TCL buffer, and RNA was purified using a Norgen Single Cell RNA purification kit that included DNase treatment. The data were taken from a study of draining lymph node invasion in breast cancer (dated by TCRdb to about 2020). Describing the broader study: Nodal metastasis was diagnosed by histology and cytokeratin immunohistochemistry and confirmed by EpCAM/CD45 flow cytometry. A separate targeted assay used bulk TCR-beta CDR3 sequencing to compare sorted memory regulatory T cells with memory conventional CD4 T cells across breast cancer tissues. Matched non-invaded and tumor-invaded tumor-draining lymph nodes plus the primary tumor were contributed by each patient, with both Treg and Tconv subsets profiled. In the separate targeted TCR sequencing, lymph nodes from roughly five patients were covered, and primary tumors were sequenced for three of those patients. General findings and caveats noted by the study authors: TCRs shared between the Treg and Tconv subsets were viewed as suggestive of, but not proof of, a common clonal origin. Some clones from the top 100 tumor clones were found in both invaded and non-invaded nodes, which suggests recirculation between the tumor and the draining nodes. Across all tissues in the targeted TCR-seq data, Tregs appeared to be more clonally expanded than Tconvs, and both subsets showed lower diversity in tumor than in lymph nodes. The data could not determine whether Treg conversion took place in a particular organ or whether converted Tregs recirculated between nodes and tumor. Roughly 12-25% of Treg TCRs were shared with Tconvs per tissue, interpreted as suggesting peripheral Treg induction. Tracking of the top-100 tumor clones could be carried out in just two patients.

Taken from cysteine to phenylalanine, the CDR3 has 15 residues. Just CDR3 DNA is preserved here, 45 bases in frame from base 1. The junction shows trimming of 5 bases on V and 8 bases on J, plus 19 bases between the germline ends. Reading the germline V gene (reference sequence) gives CDR1 DFQATT and CDR2 SNEGSKA. The sequenced sample consisted of sorted memory CD4+ effector T cells from a lymph node. The cell subset or site label, as the study defines it: CD45RA-negative sorted CD4+ T cells (memory Tconv or effector/memory Treg). This receptor chain uses TRBV20-1 and TRBJ1-6, with a tentative D gene TRBD1 over 5 matching bases. The TCR originated in a female donor with luminal breast cancer. The sequenced DNA is TGCAGTGCTGGGGCGGGGTTCCGAGGGGATTCACCCCTCCACTTT. This is translated as CSAGAGFRGDSPLHF.